The present T cell receptor beta chain was sequenced within a study of blood T cell repertoires in COVID-19. Study in general: Whether acute or convalescent, the COVID-19 samples came from the United States, Italy and Spain. T cells, B-cell-depleted T cells, or PBMCs provided the cDNA or gDNA that served as material.

V was shortened by 8 bases and J by 4 bases, with 18 bases between the two germline ends. There are 15 residues in the CDR3. CDR1 is MDHEN and CDR2 is SYDVKM in the germline V gene. Researchers sorted participants into cohorts using their self-reported clinical history. As processed by the authors: From reference gene primer amplification, estimates of nucleated cell counts were derived. TCRdb's copy holds only in-frame clones and misses some; the assay was immunoSEQ multiplex PCR. That table is the source of V, J and clone size, and D and trimming were worked out from the DNA. The sample comprises 200,000 to 300,000 clones, 88% of which are singletons, and around 3.2% rests with the top ten.

This receptor was identified in a woman in her thirties or forties who had been exposed to COVID-19. The V and J genes are TRBV28 and TRBJ1-5; tentative D call: TRBD1 (5 bases). Sequencing input: PBMCs or T cells enriched from blood (not recorded which). CDR3 loop: CASFGSGRGNQPQHF. The CDR3 nucleotides read TGTGCCAGCTTTGGGTCCGGGCGGGGGAATCAGCCCCAGCATTTT.